The rows below give T cell receptor beta chains drawn from one sample of a study of OX40 agonist ivuxolimab in advanced cancers. Libraries were prepared by immunoSEQ multiplex PCR; TCRdb keeps only in-frame clonotypes and omits some of them. The sample includes under 100,000 clones, 81% of them seen just once. Specimen: CD4+ or CD8+ T cells sorted from blood, collected in a trial of the OX40 agonist ivuxolimab. These receptors all come from an adult with an advanced solid tumor such as melanoma, head and neck, liver or kidney cancer. CDR3s include the opening cysteine and the closing phenylalanine or tryptophan. The D gene is left open where the match is weak. Rows give clone size only sometimes, using once, few, many, or a class for an expanded clone.

clone size: medium-sized; J gene: TRBJ2-7; D gene: TRBD2; V gene: TRBV9; CDR3 DNA: TGTGCCAGCAGCGTAGACGGACTAGCGGGCATCGAGCAGTACTTC; CDR3 protein: CASSVDGLAGIEQYF
clone size: NA; J gene: TRBJ2-3; D gene: TRBD2; V gene: TRBV6-5; CDR3 DNA: TGTGCCAGCAGTCCCCCTAGCGGGAGCGGAGATACGCAGTATTTT; CDR3 protein: CASSPPSGSGDTQYF
clone size: NA; J gene: TRBJ2-1; D gene: TRBD2; V gene: TRBV7-9; CDR3 DNA: TGTGCCAGCAGCCCGGGACTAGCGGACTACAATGAGCAGTTCTTC; CDR3 protein: CASSPGLADYNEQFF
clone size: NA; J gene: TRBJ1-1; D gene: NA; V gene: TRBV9; CDR3 DNA: TGTGCCAGCAGCGTAGGGGGCGAGGTCACTGAAGCTTTCTTT; CDR3 protein: CASSVGGEVTEAFF
clone size: NA; J gene: TRBJ2-7; D gene: TRBD2; V gene: TRBV19; CDR3 DNA: TGTGCCAGTAGCCTTCATGGTATGGGGACTAGCGAACTCTACGAGCAGTACTTC; CDR3 protein: CASSLHGMGTSELYEQYF
clone size: NA; J gene: TRBJ2-7; D gene: NA; V gene: TRBV5-1; CDR3 DNA: TGCGCCAGCAGCTTGGTAGGCCACTCCTCCTACGAGCAGTACTTC; CDR3 protein: CASSLVGHSSYEQYF
clone size: NA; J gene: TRBJ2-2; D gene: NA; V gene: TRBV2; CDR3 DNA: TGTGCCAGCACTATACTCGAGGGCGGGGAGCTGTTTTTT; CDR3 protein: CASTILEGGELFF
clone size: few; J gene: TRBJ2-5; D gene: NA; V gene: TRBV2; CDR3 DNA: TGTGCCAGCACCGAACAGGGAGGAGAGACCCAGTACTTC; CDR3 protein: CASTEQGGETQYF
clone size: NA; J gene: TRBJ2-2; D gene: NA; V gene: TRBV11-1; CDR3 DNA: TGTGCCAGCAGCCCGGACACGAACACCGGGGAGCTGTTTTTT; CDR3 protein: CASSPDTNTGELFF
clone size: few; J gene: TRBJ2-3; D gene: NA; V gene: TRBV19; CDR3 DNA: TGTGCCAGTAGTATTAAAGATACGCAGTATTTT; CDR3 protein: CASSIKDTQYF
clone size: NA; J gene: TRBJ1-5; D gene: NA; V gene: TRBV6-5; CDR3 DNA: TGTGCCTCCCGAGGGGGTAGCAATCAGCCCCAGCATTTT; CDR3 protein: CASRGGSNQPQHF
clone size: NA; J gene: TRBJ2-2; D gene: NA; V gene: TRBV4-3; CDR3 DNA: TGCGCCAGCAGCCATCAGGGGGCTAGCGGCACCGGGGAGCTGTTTTTT; CDR3 protein: CASSHQGASGTGELFF
clone size: NA; J gene: TRBJ2-1; D gene: NA; V gene: TRBV11-3; CDR3 DNA: TGTGCCAGCAGCTTAGGCGGGACTGGCTACAATGAGCAGTTCTTC; CDR3 protein: CASSLGGTGYNEQFF
clone size: NA; J gene: TRBJ2-2; D gene: NA; V gene: TRBV19; CDR3 DNA: TGTGCCAGTATTTATGGGTTCCCGGGAACCGGGGAGCTGTTTTTT; CDR3 protein: CASIYGFPGTGELFF
clone size: NA; J gene: TRBJ1-5; D gene: NA; V gene: TRBV19; CDR3 DNA: TGTGCCAGTAGCCTTAACAGGAGCAATCAGCCCCAGCATTTT; CDR3 protein: CASSLNRSNQPQHF
clone size: NA; J gene: TRBJ1-2; D gene: NA; V gene: TRBV6-5; CDR3 DNA: TGTGCCAGCAGTTACCAGCGACAGGAACGGAACTATGGCTACACCTTC; CDR3 protein: CASSYQRQERNYGYTF
clone size: NA; J gene: TRBJ2-1; D gene: TRBD2; V gene: TRBV10-3; CDR3 DNA: TGTGCCATCAGTGAGTCGAAAGCTAGCGGGGACTCCAATGAGCAGTTCTTC; CDR3 protein: CAISESKASGDSNEQFF
clone size: NA; J gene: TRBJ1-5; D gene: NA; V gene: TRBV2; CDR3 DNA: TGTGCCAGCAGTGTTCAAGGAACGAATCAGCCCCAGCATTTT; CDR3 protein: CASSVQGTNQPQHF
clone size: NA; J gene: TRBJ2-1; D gene: NA; V gene: TRBV5-1; CDR3 DNA: TGCGCCAGCAGCTTAGAAGGGGAAAGGAATGAGCAGTTCTTC; CDR3 protein: CASSLEGERNEQFF
clone size: medium-sized; J gene: TRBJ2-7; D gene: NA; V gene: TRBV2; CDR3 DNA: TGTGCCAGCAGTGTCAGGGATTACGAGCAGTACTTC; CDR3 protein: CASSVRDYEQYF
clone size: NA; J gene: TRBJ1-4; D gene: NA; V gene: TRBV19; CDR3 DNA: TGTGCCAGTACCAAAAAGAAGTCTCGACAGCTCCTTAATGAAAAACTGTTTTTT; CDR3 protein: CASTKKKSRQLLNEKLFF
clone size: NA; J gene: TRBJ1-3; D gene: NA; V gene: TRBV27; CDR3 DNA: TGTGCCAGTGGTTCCTCTGGAAACACCATATATTTT; CDR3 protein: CASGSSGNTIYF
clone size: NA; J gene: TRBJ2-1; D gene: TRBD2; V gene: TRBV10-3; CDR3 DNA: TGTGCCATCAGTGGGTCCGGACTAGAACTCAATGAGCAGTTCTTC; CDR3 protein: CAISGSGLELNEQFF
clone size: NA; J gene: TRBJ2-7; D gene: NA; V gene: TRBV5-5; CDR3 DNA: TGTGCCAGCGGACCACGACAGGAGTACACCTACGAGCAGTACTTC; CDR3 protein: CASGPRQEYTYEQYF
clone size: NA; J gene: TRBJ2-7; D gene: TRBD2; V gene: TRBV7-9; CDR3 DNA: TGTGCCAGCAGTTGGACTAGCGGATTCTCCTACGAGCAGTACTTC; CDR3 protein: CASSWTSGFSYEQYF
clone size: once; J gene: TRBJ2-1; D gene: NA; V gene: TRBV21-1; CDR3 DNA: TGTGCCAGCAGCAGTAGACGGAACAATGAGCAGTTCTTC; CDR3 protein: CASSSRRNNEQFF
clone size: NA; J gene: TRBJ1-2; D gene: NA; V gene: TRBV6-1; CDR3 DNA: TGTGCCAGCAGTGAAGGCCAGGTGTATGGCTACACCTTC; CDR3 protein: CASSEGQVYGYTF
clone size: NA; J gene: TRBJ1-4; D gene: TRBD1; V gene: TRBV28; CDR3 DNA: TGTGCCAGCAGTCCGGTGGACAGGTTAAATGAAAAACTGTTTTTT; CDR3 protein: CASSPVDRLNEKLFF
clone size: NA; J gene: TRBJ1-3; D gene: NA; V gene: TRBV7-2; CDR3 DNA: TGTGCCAGCAGCCGAAACGGACTCTCTGGAAACACCATATATTTT; CDR3 protein: CASSRNGLSGNTIYF
clone size: once; J gene: TRBJ2-1; D gene: NA; V gene: TRBV11-2; CDR3 DNA: TGTGCCACCTCATTTAGCTCCTACAATGAGCAGTTCTTC; CDR3 protein: CATSFSSYNEQFF
clone size: NA; J gene: TRBJ2-1; D gene: NA; V gene: TRBV6-1; CDR3 DNA: TGTGCCAGCAGTGGTGACCGGGGGTCCTCCTACAATGAGCAGTTCTTC; CDR3 protein: CASSGDRGSSYNEQFF
clone size: NA; J gene: TRBJ1-3; D gene: NA; V gene: TRBV6-5; CDR3 DNA: TGTGCCAGCAGTAGACCTTTGGACTCTGGAAACACCATATATTTT; CDR3 protein: CASSRPLDSGNTIYF
clone size: NA; J gene: TRBJ2-2; D gene: NA; V gene: TRBV5-6; CDR3 DNA: TGTGCCAGCAGCTTGTTAGGGAACACCGGGGAGCTGTTTTTT; CDR3 protein: CASSLLGNTGELFF
clone size: few; J gene: TRBJ1-5; D gene: NA; V gene: TRBV19; CDR3 DNA: TGTGCCAGTAGCCGATTAAGGGGGAGCGTTCAGCCCCAGCATTTT; CDR3 protein: CASSRLRGSVQPQHF
clone size: NA; J gene: TRBJ2-5; D gene: NA; V gene: TRBV6-5; CDR3 DNA: TGTGCCAGCAGTTACTCCGAGGGAGGCGAGACCCAGTACTTC; CDR3 protein: CASSYSEGGETQYF
clone size: NA; J gene: TRBJ2-5; D gene: TRBD2; V gene: TRBV5-4; CDR3 DNA: TGTGCCAGCAGCATTCTAGCGGGGGGACAGTGGACCCAGTACTTC; CDR3 protein: CASSILAGGQWTQYF
clone size: NA; J gene: TRBJ2-7; D gene: TRBD2; V gene: TRBV19; CDR3 DNA: TGTGCCAGTAGTATCGCTAGCGGGGGCGGAATCTACGAGCAGTACTTC; CDR3 protein: CASSIASGGGIYEQYF
clone size: NA; J gene: TRBJ2-3; D gene: TRBD2; V gene: TRBV6-5; CDR3 DNA: TGTGCCAGCAGTTACTCTAGCGGGGGGACGCAGTATTTT; CDR3 protein: CASSYSSGGTQYF
clone size: NA; J gene: TRBJ1-1; D gene: NA; V gene: TRBV27; CDR3 DNA: TGTGCCAGCAGTTTCCGTGGACAGAACACTGAAGCTTTCTTT; CDR3 protein: CASSFRGQNTEAFF
clone size: NA; J gene: TRBJ2-1; D gene: TRBD1; V gene: TRBV19; CDR3 DNA: TGTGCCAGTAGTGGCCGGGACAGGGTCAATGAGCAGTTCTTC; CDR3 protein: CASSGRDRVNEQFF
clone size: NA; J gene: TRBJ1-6; D gene: NA; V gene: TRBV6-1; CDR3 DNA: TGTGCCAGCAGTGAACTATCTACCTATAATTCACCCCTCCACTTT; CDR3 protein: CASSELSTYNSPLHF